These 10 T cell receptor beta chains were all obtained from the same sample, sequenced in a study of identical twins. TCRdb redid the calling of the 5' RACE reads with MiXCR, one entry per CDR3 protein. The table has 240,000 or so distinct CDR3 sequences, roughly 7% seen once. Separately, the same data were catalogued under a study of yellow fever vaccine responses in identical twins.

Sequencing was carried out using memory (CD45RO+) T cells sorted from blood. The receptors were sampled from a woman between 18 and 29 years old in good health.

The V gene is TRBV18, the J gene TRBJ2-5; the match to TRBD1 covers 11 bases. The ends lost 2 bases at V and 3 bases at J; junction bases unmatched: 8. The CDR3 length is 17 residues. CDR1 is KGHSH, CDR2 LQKENI, per germline. This CDR3 reads CASSPTLGTGGKETQYF. CDR3 sequence (DNA): TGTGCCAGCTCACCAACGCTCGGGACAGGGGGTAAAGAGACCCAGTACTTC.

This clonotype was recorded many times. The chain combines TRBV11-2 with TRBJ1-1; D remains ambiguous. V lost 3 bases to trimming and J lost 5 bases, with 10 bases between them. The germline CDR1 and CDR2 sequences are SGHAT and FQNNGV. CDR3 length: 13 amino acids. CDR3 coding DNA: TGTGCCAGCAGCTTCGGGCGGGAGACTGAAGCTTTCTTT. This sequence encodes CASSFGRETEAFF.

This clonotype was counted many times. V is TRBV7-8 and J is TRBJ2-7, with D perhaps TRBD1 (5 bases). In germline, CDR1 is SGHVS, CDR2 FQNEAQ. The CDR3 is 15 amino acids. Trimming left V 2 bases short and J 6 bases short, with 17 bases between. The CDR3 DNA follows: TGTGCCAGCAGCTTATTCCTAGAAGTTACAGGCGAGCAGTACTTC. The encoded protein is CASSLFLEVTGEQYF.

The chain employs TRBV9 and TRBJ2-1; TRBD2 matches 11 bases. The CDR3 runs to 15 residues. Germline V gene sequence: CDR1 SGDLS, CDR2 YYNGEE. Germline trimming cut 0 bases from V and 7 bases from J; bases unmatched to any gene: 3. CDR3 region: CASSVGASGRNEQFF. As DNA, the CDR3 is TGTGCCAGCAGCGTAGGGGCTAGCGGGAGGAATGAGCAGTTCTTC.

The chain is built from TRBV24-1 and TRBJ2-1; 9 bases are shared with TRBD2. The V gene's germline CDR1 is KGHDR and CDR2 SFDVKD. Trimming took 2 bases from V and 4 from J; bases not matched to a gene: 2. This CDR3 is 15 amino acids long. The CDR3 DNA reads as TGTGCCACCAGTGATTGGCGGGGGGGATACAATGAGCAGTTCTTC. It specifies CATSDWRGGYNEQFF.

This clonotype was recorded many times. The chain is built from TRBV5-1 and TRBJ1-1, with 8 bases lining up with TRBD1. There are 14 residues in the CDR3. With 6 bases clipped from V and 2 bases from J, the junction kept 6 bases outside the gene matches. Germline lookup yields CDR1 SGHRS and CDR2 YFSETQ. The DNA for the CDR3 is TGCGCCAGCAACCAGGGGGCCGGTAACACTGAAGCTTTCTTT. It translates to CASNQGAGNTEAFF.

This clonotype came up many times. The genes are TRBV6-1 and TRBJ1-2; 7 nucleotides line up with TRBD1. The CDR3 extends over 16 amino acids. J gave up 8 bases and V 8 bases, and 20 bases lay outside the gene matches. The germline V gene has CDR1 MNHNS and CDR2 SASEGT. The CDR3 sequence: CASRGTARRQGWGYTF. The CDR3 coding sequence is TGTGCCAGCCGGGGGACGGCCAGACGACAGGGATGGGGCTACACCTTC.

This clonotype came up a few times. The rearrangement joins TRBV27 to TRBJ1-6; possibly TRBD1 for D (6 bases). This CDR3 comprises 15 residues. Germline CDR1 and CDR2: MNHEY and SMNVEV (reference sequence). The ends were cut back, 3 bases at V and 6 bases at J, with 12 bases in the middle. The CDR3 reads CASSLGGAFNSPLHF. The CDR3 DNA reads TGTGCCAGCAGTTTGGGGGGCGCGTTTAATTCACCCCTCCACTTT.

The gene calls are TRBV6-2 or TRBV6-3 and TRBJ2-5; 14 bases line up with TRBD2. Losses at the gene ends were 10 bases for V and 5 bases for J; bases not matched to a gene: 12. The CDR3 length is 16 residues. The germline CDR1 and CDR2 sequences are MNHEY and SVGEGT. The chain's CDR3 is CATKGLAGGGWETQYF. As DNA, the CDR3 is TGTGCCACCAAAGGACTAGCGGGAGGAGGCTGGGAGACCCAGTACTTC.

This rearrangement joins TRBV6-5 to TRBJ2-1; no clear D. V was trimmed by 3 bases and J by 0 bases, leaving 9 bases between them. Germline CDR1 is MNHEY and CDR2 is SVGAGI. This CDR3 has 15 residues. Here the CDR3 reads CASSYLSGSYNEQFF. The DNA for the CDR3 is TGTGCCAGCAGTTATCTTTCGGGCTCCTACAATGAGCAGTTCTTC.